One and the same sample provided the 17 T cell receptor beta chains below, sequenced in a study of OX40 agonist ivuxolimab in advanced cancers. Only in-frame clones appear in the TCRdb table, and some are missing; sequencing was by immunoSEQ multiplex PCR. Found here are 68,000 or so clones, 70% to 90% of them singletons; the top ten hold around 8.2%. The sample in question was CD4+ or CD8+ T cells sorted from blood, obtained in a trial of the OX40 agonist ivuxolimab. Every receptor here comes from an adult with an advanced solid tumor such as melanoma, head and neck, liver or kidney cancer.

This chain uses TRBV12-5 with TRBJ2-1; TRBD2 is a possible D gene (5 bases). V was cut by 5 bases and J by 5 bases, with 19 bases left in between. This CDR3 is built from 16 residues. CDR1 and CDR2 (germline): LGHNT, FRNRAP. The CDR3 DNA reads as TGTGCTAGTGGTCTACCCGGAGGTGTCGGGAACAATGAGCAGTTCTTC. Residues: CASGLPGGVGNNEQFF.

In its sample, this clone was seen a few times. V and J are TRBV6-1 and TRBJ1-2; D unclear. CDR3 length: 15 amino acids. The V gene lost 2 bases and the J gene lost 4 bases, with 14 bases spanning the gap. Germline CDR1 is MNHNS and CDR2 is SASEGT. This CDR3 is CASSESVRTSYGYTF. CDR3 nucleotide sequence: TGTGCCAGCAGTGAATCGGTCAGAACCTCCTATGGCTACACCTTC.

The rearrangement links TRBV18 to TRBJ1-6; 7 bases align to TRBD1. Germline V gene sequence: CDR1 KGHSH, CDR2 LQKENI. Trimming removed 4 bases from V and 11 bases from J; junction bases left unmatched: 14. The CDR3 contains 16 residues. The CDR3 DNA reads TGTGCCAGCTCACTTCCCAACCGGGACAGTACCCCACCCCTCCACTTT. It encodes CASSLPNRDSTPPLHF.

The V gene is TRBV11-2, the J gene TRBJ1-1; D is ambiguous. The V and J ends lost 3 bases and 4 bases respectively, with 12 bases between them. Germline CDR1 reads SGHAT; CDR2 reads FQNNGV. This CDR3 spans 14 amino acids. CDR3 sequence: CASSFGRRATEAFF. The DNA for the CDR3 is TGTGCCAGCAGCTTCGGAAGGAGGGCCACTGAAGCTTTCTTT.

This clone turned up a few times. The genes are TRBV5-8 and TRBJ1-1; no reliable D call. Germline assignment: CDR1 SGHTS and CDR2 YDEGEE. The CDR3 length is 13 residues. With 6 bases removed from V and 0 bases from J, the gap between germline ends came to 9 bases. The CDR3 protein is CASTLGMNTEAFF. The CDR3 DNA follows: TGTGCCAGCACTCTGGGGATGAACACTGAAGCTTTCTTT.

The CDR3 protein is CASSFASFREQFF. As DNA, the CDR3 is TGTGCCAGCAGCTTCGCTAGCTTTCGAGAGCAGTTCTTC. The chain recombines TRBV11-1 with TRBJ2-1; D might be TRBD2 (5 bases). V lost 3 bases and J 10 bases, leaving 13 bases between the germline ends. CDR1 is SGHAT, CDR2 FQDESV, per germline (reference sequence). The CDR3 loop spans 13 amino acids.

The rearrangement joins TRBV19 to TRBJ1-2, with TRBD1 matching 8 bases. The CDR3 consists of 16 residues. Per the germline V gene, CDR1 is LNHDA and CDR2 is SQIVND (reference sequence). The V and J ends lost 7 bases and 3 bases, in that order; junction bases with no gene match: 13. Written as DNA, the CDR3 is TGTGCCAGTACCTCCGCGTCAGGGGGCTTCCACTATGGCTACACCTTC. It translates to CASTSASGGFHYGYTF.

The rearrangement uses TRBV12-5 and TRBJ2-3, with D unclear. Trimming removed 9 bases at V and 3 bases at J, with 25 bases between. CDR3 length equals 17 residues. CDR1 and CDR2 from the germline V gene are LGHNT and FRNRAP. In nucleotides, the CDR3 is TGTGCTAGCCTTCTAGGAGTGGGGTTTCGAAAGACAGATACGCAGTATTTT. This codes for CASLLGVGFRKTDTQYF. Based on the CDR3 plus reference TRBV12-5 and TRBJ2-3, the full variable domain is DARVTQTPRHKVTEMGQEVTMRCQPILGHNTVFWYRQTMMQGLELLAYFRNRAPLDDSGMPKDRFSAEMPDATLATLKIQPSEPRDSAVYFCASLLGVGFRKTDTQYFGPGTRLTVL.

In the case of this clone: The junction shows a germline mismatch at one end, possibly a read error. The rearrangement links TRBV18 to TRBJ2-5; 9 bases fit TRBD1. The V gene's germline CDR1 is KGHSH and CDR2 LQKENI. The CDR3 is 15 amino acids. The CDR3 is CASSPGTGTKEAQYF. The CDR3, as DNA: TGTGCCAGCTCACCCGGGACAGGGACTAAAGAGGCCCAGTACTTC.

This clone was observed a few times. The chain carries TRBV30 and TRBJ1-5; 8 bases align to TRBD1. The CDR3 loop spans 14 amino acids. V dropped 1 base and J dropped 6; count of bases not matched to a gene: 5. Germline V gene lookup returns CDR1 GTSNPN and CDR2 SVGIG (reference sequence). This CDR3 reads CAWSAKQGGQPQHF. CDR3 sequence (DNA): TGTGCCTGGAGTGCGAAACAGGGGGGTCAGCCCCAGCATTTT.

The chain employs TRBV10-3 and TRBJ2-2; TRBD1 is a possible D gene (6 bases). Germline CDR1 ENHRY, CDR2 SYGVKD. The V and J ends lost 3 bases and 6 bases respectively, with 8 bases between them. CDR3 length equals 13 residues. The CDR3 coding sequence is TGTGCCATCAGTGAATGGGGGCCCGGGGAGCTGTTTTTT. Protein: CAISEWGPGELFF.

The chain joins TRBV2 to TRBJ1-1; D possibly corresponds to TRBD1 (5 bases). Germline CDR1 reads SNHLY; CDR2 reads FYNNEI. The CDR3 is 15 residues long. Trimming took off 6 bases at V and 5 bases at J, with 19 bases between the two ends. The CDR3 spells CASRALQVGLTEAFF. Written as DNA, the CDR3 is TGTGCCAGCAGGGCTTTACAGGTAGGATTGACTGAAGCTTTCTTT. The whole variable domain, remainder taken from reference TRBV2 and TRBJ1-1, is EPEVTQTPSHQVTQMGQEVILRCVPISNHLYFYWYRQILGQKVEFLVSFYNNEISEKSEIFDDQFSVERPDGSNFTLKIRSTKLEDSAMYFCASRALQVGLTEAFFGQGTRLTVV.

The chain combines TRBV18 with TRBJ2-5; D is uncertain. This CDR3 has 14 amino acids. From germline, CDR1 is KGHSH and CDR2 LQKENI. Trimming took off 0 bases at V and 5 bases at J, with 10 bases between the two ends. Written as DNA, the CDR3 is TGTGCCAGCTCACCACCCGACCCCAGGGAGACCCAGTACTTC. This sequence encodes CASSPPDPRETQYF.

This clone was seen a single time. The chain has TRBV9 and TRBJ1-3, with TRBD1 as a possible D gene (5 bases). There are 15 residues in the CDR3. V was pared by 3 bases and J by 2 bases, with 12 bases between. The germline CDR1 and CDR2 sequences are SGDLS and YYNGEE. The DNA of the CDR3 is TGTGCCAGCAGCGCAGCGGACAATACTGGAAACACCATATATTTT. Its translation: CASSAADNTGNTIYF. Full variable domain (rest looked up from reference TRBV9 and TRBJ1-3): DSGVTQTPKHLITATGQRVTLRCSPRSGDLSVYWYQQSLDQGLQFLIQYYNGEERAKGNILERFSAQQFPDLHSELNLSSLELGDSALYFCASSAADNTGNTIYFGEGSWLTVV.

This chain's CDR3 is CASSRLAGGSSYNEQFF. CDR3 sequence (DNA): TGCGCCAGCAGTCGACTAGCGGGGGGCTCCTCCTACAATGAGCAGTTCTTC. The V gene is TRBV5-1, the J gene TRBJ2-1; 13 nucleotides agree with TRBD2. The germline gives CDR1 SGHRS, CDR2 YFSETQ. The CDR3 is made up of 17 amino acids. V was pared by 5 bases and J by 0 bases, with 5 bases of the junction left unmatched.

This clone was detected only once. The chain joins TRBV11-3 to TRBJ2-5; D may be TRBD1 (5 bases). The CDR3 loop spans 15 amino acids. CDR1 is SGHNT, CDR2 YENEEA, per germline. Trimming shortened V by 4 bases and J by 4 bases, and 16 bases separated the two germline ends. For the CDR3, the DNA is TGTGCCAGCAGCTCAATAGAAGACAGAGCAGAGACCCAGTACTTC. Its translation is CASSSIEDRAETQYF. The full variable domain, completed using reference TRBV11-3 and TRBJ2-5, is EAGVVQSPRYKIIEKKQPVAFWCNPISGHNTLYWYLQNLGQGPELLIRYENEEAVDDSQLPKDRFSAERLKGVDSTLKIQPAELGDSAVYLCASSSIEDRAETQYFGPGTRLLVL.

V and J are TRBV9 and TRBJ2-3; D is undetermined. From germline, CDR1 is SGDLS and CDR2 YYNGEE. The germline V and J ends were trimmed by 4 bases and 2 bases, with 8 bases remaining between them. This CDR3 has 13 amino acids. This CDR3 is CASSPQHTDTQYF. The CDR3 DNA follows: TGTGCCAGCAGCCCCCAACACACAGATACGCAGTATTTT.